Sequencing of this T cell receptor beta chain was carried out in a study of shared T cell receptors in the human thymus. Measured with immunoSEQ multiplex PCR; TCRdb has only the in-frame clones, and not every one. The profile shows roughly 410,000 clones, more than 85% of them singletons. This CDR3 has 15 amino acids. V was clipped by 4 bases and J by 4 bases, with 13 bases between them. The V gene's germline CDR1 is MNHNS and CDR2 SASEGT. This chain uses TRBV6-1 with TRBJ2-2; D possibly uses TRBD1 or TRBD2 (5 bases each). This receptor was identified in a human donor. The specimen sequenced was thymocytes. The CDR3 protein is CASSGPGPLTGELFF. CDR3 coding DNA: TGTGCCAGCAGTGGTCCGGGACCCCTCACCGGGGAGCTGTTTTTT.